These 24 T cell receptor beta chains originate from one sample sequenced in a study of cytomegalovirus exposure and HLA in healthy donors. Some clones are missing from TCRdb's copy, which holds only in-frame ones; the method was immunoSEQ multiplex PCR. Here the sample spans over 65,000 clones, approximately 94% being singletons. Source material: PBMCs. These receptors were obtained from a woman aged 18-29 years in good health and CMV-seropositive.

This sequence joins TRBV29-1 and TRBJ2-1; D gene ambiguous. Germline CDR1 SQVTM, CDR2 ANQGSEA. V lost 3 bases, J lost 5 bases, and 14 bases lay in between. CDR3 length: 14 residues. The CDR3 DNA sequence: TGCAGCGTTGAGGCCGGTAGCAGCAACAATGAGCAGTTCTTC. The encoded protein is CSVEAGSSNNEQFF.

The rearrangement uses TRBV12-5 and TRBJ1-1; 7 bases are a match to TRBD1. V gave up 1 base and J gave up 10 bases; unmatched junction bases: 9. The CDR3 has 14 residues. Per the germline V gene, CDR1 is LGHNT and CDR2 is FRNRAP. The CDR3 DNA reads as TGTGCTAGTGGTTTGGCTATCGGACAGGTTGGAGCTTTCTTT. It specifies CASGLAIGQVGAFF.

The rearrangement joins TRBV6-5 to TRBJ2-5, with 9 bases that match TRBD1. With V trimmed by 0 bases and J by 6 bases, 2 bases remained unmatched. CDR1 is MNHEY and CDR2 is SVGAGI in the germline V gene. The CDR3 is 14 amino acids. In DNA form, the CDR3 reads TGTGCCAGCAGTTACTCGACAGGGGGAAAGACCCAGTACTTC. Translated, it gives CASSYSTGGKTQYF.

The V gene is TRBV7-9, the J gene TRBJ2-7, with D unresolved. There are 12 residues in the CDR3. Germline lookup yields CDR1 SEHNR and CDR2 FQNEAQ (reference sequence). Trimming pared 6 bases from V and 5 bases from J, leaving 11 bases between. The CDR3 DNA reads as TGTGCCAGCAGTCCTTATGGCCACGAGCAGTACTTC. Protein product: CASSPYGHEQYF. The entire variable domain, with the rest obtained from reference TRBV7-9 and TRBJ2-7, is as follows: DTGVSQNPRHKITKRGQNVTFRCDPISEHNRLYWYRQTLGQGPEFLTYFQNEAQLEKSRLLSDRFSAERPKGSFSTLEIQRTEQGDSAMYLCASSPYGHEQYFGPGTRLTVT.

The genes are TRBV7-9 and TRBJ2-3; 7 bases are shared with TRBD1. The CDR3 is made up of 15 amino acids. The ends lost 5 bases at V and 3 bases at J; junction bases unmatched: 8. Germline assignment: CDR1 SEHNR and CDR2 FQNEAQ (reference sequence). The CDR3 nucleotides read TGTGCCAGCAGCCCCGGAGACAGGGTTACAGATACGCAGTATTTT. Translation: CASSPGDRVTDTQYF.

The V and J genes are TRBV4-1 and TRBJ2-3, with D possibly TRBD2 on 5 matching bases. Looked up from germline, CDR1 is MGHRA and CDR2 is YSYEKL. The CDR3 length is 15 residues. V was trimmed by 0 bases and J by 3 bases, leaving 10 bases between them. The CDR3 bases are TGCGCCAGCAGCCAAGAGGTCCCGGGAACAGATACGCAGTATTTT. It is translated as CASSQEVPGTDTQYF.

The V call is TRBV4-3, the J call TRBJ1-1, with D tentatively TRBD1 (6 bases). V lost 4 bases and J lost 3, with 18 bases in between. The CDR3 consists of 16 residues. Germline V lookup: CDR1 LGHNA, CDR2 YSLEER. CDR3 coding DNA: TGCGCCAGCAGCCTAGTACCAGGGGCGCGGGACACTGAAGCTTTCTTT. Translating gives CASSLVPGARDTEAFF.

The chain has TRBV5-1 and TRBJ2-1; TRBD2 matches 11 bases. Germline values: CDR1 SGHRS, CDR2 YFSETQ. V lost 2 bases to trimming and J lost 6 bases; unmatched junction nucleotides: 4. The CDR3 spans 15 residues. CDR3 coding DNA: TGCGCCAGCAGCTTACTAGCGGGAGTAGGCAATGAGCAGTTCTTC. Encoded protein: CASSLLAGVGNEQFF.

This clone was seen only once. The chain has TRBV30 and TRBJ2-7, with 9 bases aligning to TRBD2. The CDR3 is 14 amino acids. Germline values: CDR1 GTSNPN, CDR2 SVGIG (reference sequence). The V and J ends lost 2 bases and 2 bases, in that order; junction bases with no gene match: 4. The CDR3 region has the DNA TGTGCCTGGAGTTTGGCTAGCGGGGCCTACGAGCAGTACTTC. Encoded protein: CAWSLASGAYEQYF.

The CDR3 DNA is TGTGCCAGCAGTTCAATCGGACAGGGGAACACCGGGGAGCTGTTTTTT. This translates into CASSSIGQGNTGELFF. This chain links TRBV2 with TRBJ2-2, with 8 bases fitting TRBD1. The germline V gene has CDR1 SNHLY and CDR2 FYNNEI. The ends lost 5 bases at V and 1 base at J; junction bases unmatched: 6. CDR3 length equals 16 residues.

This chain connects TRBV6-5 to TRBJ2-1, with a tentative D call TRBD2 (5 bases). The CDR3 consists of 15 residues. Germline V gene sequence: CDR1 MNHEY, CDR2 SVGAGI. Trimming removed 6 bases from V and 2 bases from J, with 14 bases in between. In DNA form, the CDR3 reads TGTGCCAGCAGGGCGGGTTTGGATCCCTACAATGAGCAGTTCTTC. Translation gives CASRAGLDPYNEQFF.

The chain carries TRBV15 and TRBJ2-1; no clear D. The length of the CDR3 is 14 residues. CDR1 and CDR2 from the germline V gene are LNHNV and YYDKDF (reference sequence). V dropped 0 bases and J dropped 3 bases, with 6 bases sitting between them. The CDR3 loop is CATSRDIVYNEQFF. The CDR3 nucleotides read TGTGCCACCAGCAGAGATATCGTCTACAATGAGCAGTTCTTC.

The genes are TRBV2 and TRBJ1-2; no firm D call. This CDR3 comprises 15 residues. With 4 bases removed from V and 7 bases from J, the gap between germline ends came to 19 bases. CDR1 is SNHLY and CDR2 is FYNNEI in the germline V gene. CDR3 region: CASSGPQTPPGGYTF. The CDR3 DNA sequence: TGTGCCAGCAGTGGCCCCCAGACTCCACCGGGTGGCTACACCTTC.

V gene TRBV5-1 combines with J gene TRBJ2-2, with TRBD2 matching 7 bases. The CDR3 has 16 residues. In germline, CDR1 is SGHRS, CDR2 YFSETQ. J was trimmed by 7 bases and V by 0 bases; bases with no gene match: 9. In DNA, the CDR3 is TGCGCCAGCAGCTTGGACAGCGGGGTACGGGGCGGGGAGCTGTTTTTT. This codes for CASSLDSGVRGGELFF. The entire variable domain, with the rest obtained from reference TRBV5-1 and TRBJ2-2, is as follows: KAGVTQTPRYLIKTRGQQVTLSCSPISGHRSVSWYQQTPGQGLQFLFEYFSETQRNKGNFPGRFSGRQFSNSRSEMNVSTLELGDSALYLCASSLDSGVRGGELFFGEGSRLTVL.

The CDR3, as DNA: TGTGCCAGCAGCTCCCGAAATACTAGCGGGGGTAATAATGAGCAGTTCTTC. It specifies CASSSRNTSGGNNEQFF. The genes are TRBV11-2 and TRBJ2-1; 11 bases match TRBD2. V lost 4 bases and J lost 7; bases outside the gene matches: 12. Germline CDR1 and CDR2: SGHAT and FQNNGV. The CDR3 covers 17 residues.

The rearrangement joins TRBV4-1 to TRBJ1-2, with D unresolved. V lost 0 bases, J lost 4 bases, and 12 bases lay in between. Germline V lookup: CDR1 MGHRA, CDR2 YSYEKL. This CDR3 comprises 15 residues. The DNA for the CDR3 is TGCGCCAGCAGCCAAGAATTTGACACCGTCTATGGCTACACCTTC. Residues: CASSQEFDTVYGYTF.

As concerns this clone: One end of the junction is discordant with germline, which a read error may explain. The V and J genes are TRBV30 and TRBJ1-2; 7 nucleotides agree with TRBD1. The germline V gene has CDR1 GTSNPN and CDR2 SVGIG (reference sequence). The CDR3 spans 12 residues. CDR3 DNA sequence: TGTGCCTGGAGTTGGAACAGGGGTGGCCACACCTTC. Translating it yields CAWSWNRGGHTF.

The CDR3 spells CAISNLGEYYGYTF. The CDR3 DNA follows: TGTGCCATCAGCAATCTCGGGGAATACTATGGCTACACCTTC. J is TRBJ1-2 and V is TRBV10-3; D is unclear. This CDR3 is built from 14 residues. The ends were cut back, 6 bases at V and 3 bases at J, with 14 bases in the middle. CDR1 ENHRY and CDR2 SYGVKD come from the germline V gene.

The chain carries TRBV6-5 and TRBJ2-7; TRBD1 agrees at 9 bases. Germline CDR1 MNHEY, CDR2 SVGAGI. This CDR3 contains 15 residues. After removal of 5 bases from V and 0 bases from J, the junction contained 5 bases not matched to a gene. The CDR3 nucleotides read TGTGCCAGCAGTAGGGGACAGGGAAGCTCCTACGAGCAGTACTTC. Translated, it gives CASSRGQGSSYEQYF.

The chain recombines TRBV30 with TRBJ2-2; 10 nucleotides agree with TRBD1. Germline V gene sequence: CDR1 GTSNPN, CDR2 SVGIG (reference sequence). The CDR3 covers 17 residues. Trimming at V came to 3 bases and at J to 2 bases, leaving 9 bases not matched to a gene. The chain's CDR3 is CAWRGKTGGSNTGELFF. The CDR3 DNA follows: TGTGCCTGGAGGGGAAAGACAGGGGGCTCCAACACCGGGGAGCTGTTTTTT.

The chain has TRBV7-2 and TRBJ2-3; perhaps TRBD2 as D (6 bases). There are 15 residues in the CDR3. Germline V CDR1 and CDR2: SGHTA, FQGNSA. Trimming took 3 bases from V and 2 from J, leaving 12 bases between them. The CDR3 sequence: CASSFTSRLTDTQYF. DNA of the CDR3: TGTGCCAGCAGCTTTACTAGCCGACTCACAGATACGCAGTATTTT.

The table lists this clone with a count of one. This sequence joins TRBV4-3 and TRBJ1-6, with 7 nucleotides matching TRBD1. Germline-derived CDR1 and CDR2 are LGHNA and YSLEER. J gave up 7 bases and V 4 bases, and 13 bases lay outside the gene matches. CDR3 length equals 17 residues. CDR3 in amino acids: CASSPRTSGQLNSPLHF. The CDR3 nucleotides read TGCGCCAGCAGCCCCCGAACCTCGGGACAGCTCAATTCACCCCTCCACTTT.

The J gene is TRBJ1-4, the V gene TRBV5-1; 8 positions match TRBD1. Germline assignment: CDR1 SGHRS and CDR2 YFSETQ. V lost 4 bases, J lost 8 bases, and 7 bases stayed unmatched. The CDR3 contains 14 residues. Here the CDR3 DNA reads TGCGCCAGCAGCACGGACAGGGTCGGAGAAAAACTGTTTTTT. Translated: CASSTDRVGEKLFF.

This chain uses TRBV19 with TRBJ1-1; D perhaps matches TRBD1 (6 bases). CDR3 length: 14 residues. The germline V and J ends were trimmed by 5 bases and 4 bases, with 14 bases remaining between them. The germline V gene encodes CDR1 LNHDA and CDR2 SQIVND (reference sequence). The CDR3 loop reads CASSLPGTLTEAFF. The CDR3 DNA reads TGTGCCAGTAGTCTTCCCGGGACACTCACTGAAGCTTTCTTT.